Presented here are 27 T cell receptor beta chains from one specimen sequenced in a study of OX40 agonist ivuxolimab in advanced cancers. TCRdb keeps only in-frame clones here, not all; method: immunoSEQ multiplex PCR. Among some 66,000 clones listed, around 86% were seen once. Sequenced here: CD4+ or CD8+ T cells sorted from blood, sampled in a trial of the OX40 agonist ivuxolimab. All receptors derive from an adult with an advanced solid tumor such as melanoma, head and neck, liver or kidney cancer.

The CDR3 reads CASSSGGGDTQYF. The CDR3, as DNA: TGCGCCAGCAGCTCCGGGGGGGGAGATACGCAGTATTTT. The chain is built from TRBV5-1 and TRBJ2-3; 8 bases match TRBD2. CDR1 and CDR2 (germline): SGHRS, YFSETQ. The CDR3 loop spans 13 amino acids. V gave up 3 bases and J gave up 5 bases; unmatched junction bases: 2.

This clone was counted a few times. CDR3 sequence reads: CASSLEVGNTEAFF. DNA of the CDR3: TGCGCCAGCAGCTTGGAGGTAGGGAACACTGAAGCTTTCTTT. The V call is TRBV5-1, the J call TRBJ1-1; D remains unclear. The CDR3 totals 14 residues. Germline assignment: CDR1 SGHRS and CDR2 YFSETQ. Trimming pared 0 bases from V and 1 base from J, leaving 7 bases between. Combining the CDR3 with reference TRBV5-1 and TRBJ1-1 gives the whole variable domain KAGVTQTPRYLIKTRGQQVTLSCSPISGHRSVSWYQQTPGQGLQFLFEYFSETQRNKGNFPGRFSGRQFSNSRSEMNVSTLELGDSALYLCASSLEVGNTEAFFGQGTRLTVV.

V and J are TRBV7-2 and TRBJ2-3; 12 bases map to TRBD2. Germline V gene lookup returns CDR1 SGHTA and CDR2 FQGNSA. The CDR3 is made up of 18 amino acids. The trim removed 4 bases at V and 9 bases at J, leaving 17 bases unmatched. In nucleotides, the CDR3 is TGTGCCAGCAGCTACCGACTAGCTAGCGGGGGGGCGGAACGAACGCAGTATTTT. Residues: CASSYRLASGGAERTQYF.

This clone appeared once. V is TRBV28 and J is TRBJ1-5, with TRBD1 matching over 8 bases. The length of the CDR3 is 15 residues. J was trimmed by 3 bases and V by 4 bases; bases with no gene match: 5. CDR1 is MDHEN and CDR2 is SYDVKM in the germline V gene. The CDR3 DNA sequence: TGTGCCAGCAGTTGGAGACAGGGGTACAATCAGCCCCAGCATTTT. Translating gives CASSWRQGYNQPQHF.

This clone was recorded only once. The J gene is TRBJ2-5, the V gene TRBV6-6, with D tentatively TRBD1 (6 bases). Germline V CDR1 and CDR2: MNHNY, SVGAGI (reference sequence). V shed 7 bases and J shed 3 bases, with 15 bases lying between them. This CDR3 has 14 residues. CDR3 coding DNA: TGTGCCAGCACCTACCGAGGGGGAGAAGAGACCCAGTACTTC. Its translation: CASTYRGGEETQYF.

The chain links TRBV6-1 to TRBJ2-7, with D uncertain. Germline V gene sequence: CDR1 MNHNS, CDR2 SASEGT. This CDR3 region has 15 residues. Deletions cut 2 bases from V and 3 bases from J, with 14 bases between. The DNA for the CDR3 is TGTGCCAGCAGTGAAAGTCAACAGCTCCGCTACGAGCAGTACTTC. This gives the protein CASSESQQLRYEQYF.

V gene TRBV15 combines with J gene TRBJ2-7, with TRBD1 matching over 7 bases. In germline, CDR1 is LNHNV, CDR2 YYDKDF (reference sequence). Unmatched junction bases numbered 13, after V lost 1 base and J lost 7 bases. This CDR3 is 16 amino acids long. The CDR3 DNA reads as TGTGCCACCAGCAGAGGCACCGGGACAGCCCCGAGGGAGCAGTACTTC. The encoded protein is CATSRGTGTAPREQYF.

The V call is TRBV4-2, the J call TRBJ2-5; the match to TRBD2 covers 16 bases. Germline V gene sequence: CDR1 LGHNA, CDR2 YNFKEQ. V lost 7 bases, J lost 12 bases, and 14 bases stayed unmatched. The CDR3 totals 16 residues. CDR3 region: CASKTREGTSGGAEYF. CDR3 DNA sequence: TGTGCCAGCAAAACACGAGAGGGGACTAGCGGGGGGGCCGAGTACTTC.

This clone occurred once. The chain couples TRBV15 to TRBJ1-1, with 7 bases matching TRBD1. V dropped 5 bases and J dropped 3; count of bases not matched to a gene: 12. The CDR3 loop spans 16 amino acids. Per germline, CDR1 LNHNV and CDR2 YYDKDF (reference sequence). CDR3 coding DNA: TGTGCCACCAGCGTAACCCCACAGGGGCAGGACACTGAAGCTTTCTTT. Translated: CATSVTPQGQDTEAFF.

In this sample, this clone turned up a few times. This chain's CDR3 is CASSETGKYGYTF. The CDR3 DNA follows: TGCGCCAGCAGTGAGACAGGGAAATATGGCTACACCTTC. The V and J genes are TRBV10-1 and TRBJ1-2, with D perhaps TRBD1 (6 bases). This CDR3 is 13 amino acids long. V was clipped by 2 bases and J by 5 bases, with 9 bases between them. The V gene's germline CDR1 is WNHNN and CDR2 SYGVQD (reference sequence).

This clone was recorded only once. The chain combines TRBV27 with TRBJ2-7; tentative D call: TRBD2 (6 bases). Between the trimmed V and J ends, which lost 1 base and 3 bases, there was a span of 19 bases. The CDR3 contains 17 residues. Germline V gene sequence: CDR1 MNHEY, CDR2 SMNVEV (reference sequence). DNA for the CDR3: TGTGCCAGCAGTTTATTGTGGAGGGGTTGGTCGGGCTACGAGCAGTACTTC. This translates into CASSLLWRGWSGYEQYF.

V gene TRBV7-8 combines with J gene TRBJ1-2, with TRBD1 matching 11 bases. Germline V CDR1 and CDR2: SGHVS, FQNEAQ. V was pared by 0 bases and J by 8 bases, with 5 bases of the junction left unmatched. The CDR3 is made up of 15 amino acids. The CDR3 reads CASSLAGQGAKGYTF. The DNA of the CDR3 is TGTGCCAGCAGCTTAGCCGGACAGGGGGCGAAGGGCTACACCTTC.

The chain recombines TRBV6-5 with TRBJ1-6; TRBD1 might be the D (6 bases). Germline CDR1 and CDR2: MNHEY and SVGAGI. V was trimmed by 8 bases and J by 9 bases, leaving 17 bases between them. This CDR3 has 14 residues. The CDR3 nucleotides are TGTGCCAGCTCCACAGGGTGGGAGGGTTCACCCCTCCACTTT. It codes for CASSTGWEGSPLHF.

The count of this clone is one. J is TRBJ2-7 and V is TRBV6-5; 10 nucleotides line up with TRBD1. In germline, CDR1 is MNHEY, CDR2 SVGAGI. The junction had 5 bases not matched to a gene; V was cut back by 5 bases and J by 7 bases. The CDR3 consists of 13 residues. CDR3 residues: CASSVTGGLEQYF. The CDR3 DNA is TGTGCCAGCAGTGTGACAGGGGGCCTGGAGCAGTACTTC.

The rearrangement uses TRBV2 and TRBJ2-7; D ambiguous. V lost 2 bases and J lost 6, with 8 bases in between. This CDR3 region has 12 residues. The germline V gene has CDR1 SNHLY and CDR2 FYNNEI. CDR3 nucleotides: TGTGCCAGCAGTGAACTGCCTGGCGAGCAGTACTTC. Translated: CASSELPGEQYF.

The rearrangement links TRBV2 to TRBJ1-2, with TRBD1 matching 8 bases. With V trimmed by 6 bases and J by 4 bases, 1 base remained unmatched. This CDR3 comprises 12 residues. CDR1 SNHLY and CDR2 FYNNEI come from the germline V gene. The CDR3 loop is CASRTGGYGYTF. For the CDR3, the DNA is TGTGCCAGCAGAACAGGGGGCTATGGCTACACCTTC.

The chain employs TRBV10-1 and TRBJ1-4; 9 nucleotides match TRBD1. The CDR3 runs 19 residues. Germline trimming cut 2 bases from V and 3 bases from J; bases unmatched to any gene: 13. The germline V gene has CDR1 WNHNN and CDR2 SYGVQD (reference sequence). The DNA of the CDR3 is TGCGCCAGCAGTGAGCGCGGGACAGGGATCCGTGGGGCTAATGAAAAACTGTTTTTT. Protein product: CASSERGTGIRGANEKLFF.

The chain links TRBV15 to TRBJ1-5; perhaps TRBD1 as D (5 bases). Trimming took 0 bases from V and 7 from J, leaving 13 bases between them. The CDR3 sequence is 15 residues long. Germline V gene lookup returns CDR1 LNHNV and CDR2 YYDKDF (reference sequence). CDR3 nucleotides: TGTGCCACCAGCAGAGATGTGGCAGGGAGCCAGCCCCAGCATTTT. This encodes CATSRDVAGSQPQHF.

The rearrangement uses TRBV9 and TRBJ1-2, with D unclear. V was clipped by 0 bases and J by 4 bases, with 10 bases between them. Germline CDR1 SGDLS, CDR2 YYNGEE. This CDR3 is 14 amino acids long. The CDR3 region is CASSVESGIYGYTF. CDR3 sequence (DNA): TGTGCCAGCAGCGTAGAATCCGGGATCTATGGCTACACCTTC.

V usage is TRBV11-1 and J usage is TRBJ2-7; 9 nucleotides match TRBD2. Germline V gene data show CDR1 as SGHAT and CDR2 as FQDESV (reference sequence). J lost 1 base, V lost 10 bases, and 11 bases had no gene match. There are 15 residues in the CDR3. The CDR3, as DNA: TGTGCCACCACGACCGAGCGGGGGGCTTCCTACGAGCAGTACTTC. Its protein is CATTTERGASYEQYF.

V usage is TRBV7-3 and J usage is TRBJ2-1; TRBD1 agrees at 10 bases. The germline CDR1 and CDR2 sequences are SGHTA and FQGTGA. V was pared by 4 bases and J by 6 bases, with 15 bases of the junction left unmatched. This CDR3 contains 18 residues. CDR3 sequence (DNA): TGTGCCAGCAGCTCCCTGGTTCGTAGACAGGGGGCCGGCAATGAGCAGTTCTTC. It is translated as CASSSLVRRQGAGNEQFF.

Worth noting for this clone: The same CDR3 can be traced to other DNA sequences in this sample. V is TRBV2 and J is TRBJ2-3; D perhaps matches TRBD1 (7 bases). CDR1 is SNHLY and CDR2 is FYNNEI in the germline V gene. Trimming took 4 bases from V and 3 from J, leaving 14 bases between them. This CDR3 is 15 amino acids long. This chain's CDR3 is CASSVAGGRTDTQYF. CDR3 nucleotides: TGTGCCAGCAGTGTAGCAGGGGGGAGGACAGATACGCAGTATTTT.

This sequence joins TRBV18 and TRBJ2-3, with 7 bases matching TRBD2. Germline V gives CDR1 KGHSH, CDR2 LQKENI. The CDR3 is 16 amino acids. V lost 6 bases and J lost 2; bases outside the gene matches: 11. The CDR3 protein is CASSALGSGVTDTQYF. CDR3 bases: TGTGCCAGCTCCGCCCTTGGAAGCGGGGTCACAGATACGCAGTATTTT. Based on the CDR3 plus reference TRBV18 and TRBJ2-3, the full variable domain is NAGVMQNPRHLVRRRGQEARLRCSPMKGHSHVYWYRQLPEEGLKFMVYLQKENIIDESGMPKERFSAEFPKEGPSILRIQQVVRGDSAAYFCASSALGSGVTDTQYFGPGTRLTVL.

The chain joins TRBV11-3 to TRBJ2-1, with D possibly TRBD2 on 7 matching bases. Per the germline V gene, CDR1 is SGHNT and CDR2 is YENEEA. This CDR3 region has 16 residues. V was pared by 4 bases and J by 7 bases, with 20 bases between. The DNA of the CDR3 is TGTGCCAGCAGCTCCCTAAGCGGGGAGACAGGAAATGAGCAGTTCTTC. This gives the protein CASSSLSGETGNEQFF.

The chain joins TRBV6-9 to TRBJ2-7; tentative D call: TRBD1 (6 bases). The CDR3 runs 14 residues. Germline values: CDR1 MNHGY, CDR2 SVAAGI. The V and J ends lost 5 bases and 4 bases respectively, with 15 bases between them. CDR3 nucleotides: TGTGCCAGCAGTGAGGACAGAGACCTTTACGAGCAGTACTTC. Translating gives CASSEDRDLYEQYF.

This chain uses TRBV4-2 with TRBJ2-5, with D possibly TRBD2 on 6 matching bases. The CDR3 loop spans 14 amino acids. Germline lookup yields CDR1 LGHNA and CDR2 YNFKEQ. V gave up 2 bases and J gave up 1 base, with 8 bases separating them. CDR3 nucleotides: TGTGCCAGCAGCCAACCCGGGAGCCAAGAGACCCAGTACTTC. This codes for CASSQPGSQETQYF.

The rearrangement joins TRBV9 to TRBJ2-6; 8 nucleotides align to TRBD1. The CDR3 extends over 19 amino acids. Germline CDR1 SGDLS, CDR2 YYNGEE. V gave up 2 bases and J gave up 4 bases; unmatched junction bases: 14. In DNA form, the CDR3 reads TGTGCCAGCAGCGTTATGACAAGCAGGGGGCGAACAGGGGCCAACGTCCTGACTTTC. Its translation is CASSVMTSRGRTGANVLTF.